The 7 T cell receptor beta chains below all came from one sample that was sequenced in a study of OX40 agonist ivuxolimab in advanced cancers. Library creation used the immunoSEQ multiplex PCR assay. Drawn from immuneACCESS, this table holds only the in-frame rearrangements with V and J called that TCRdb kept. Clones are partly lost; checked studies trace under half to an unresolved V gene and leave the rest unexplained. Present in this sample are some 55,000 clones, 70% to 85% of which were seen just once. About 13% of the sample is held by the ten biggest clonotypes. The material sequenced was CD4+ or CD8+ T cells sorted from blood, taken in a trial of the OX40 agonist ivuxolimab. Receptor source: an adult with an advanced solid tumor such as melanoma, head and neck, liver or kidney cancer.

This clone was found once. The chain combines TRBV5-1 with TRBJ2-2; D may correspond to TRBD1 or TRBD2 (5 bases each). The CDR3 totals 11 residues. The V end was cut by 5 bases, the J end by 6 bases, with 5 bases between. Germline V gives CDR1 SGHRS, CDR2 YFSETQ. CDR3 sequence reads: CASRGPGELFF. The CDR3 coding sequence is TGCGCCAGCAGGGGACCCGGGGAGCTGTTTTTT.

The chain carries TRBV6-1 and TRBJ2-1; 10 nucleotides align to TRBD2. The CDR3 is 18 residues long. Germline V lookup: CDR1 MNHNS, CDR2 SASEGT. Trimming cost V 3 bases and J 7 bases; bases outside gene matches: 15. DNA of the CDR3: TGTGCCAGCAGTGAGAGGGGTAGGGCTAGCGGGAGAGGTAATGAGCAGTTCTTC. Protein: CASSERGRASGRGNEQFF.

The chain uses TRBV28 and TRBJ1-5; TRBD1 might be the D (5 bases). CDR1 and CDR2 (germline): MDHEN, SYDVKM. The CDR3 is 15 residues long. Trimming left V 2 bases short and J 4 bases short, with 12 bases between. The DNA of the CDR3 is TGTGCCAGCAGTTTAATCACAGGTCAAAATCAGCCCCAGCATTTT. Its protein product is CASSLITGQNQPQHF. The full variable domain, completed using reference TRBV28 and TRBJ1-5, is DVKVTQSSRYLVKRTGEKVFLECVQDMDHENMFWYRQDPGLGLRLIYFSYDVKMKEKGDIPEGYSVSREKKERFSLILESASTNQTSMYLCASSLITGQNQPQHFGDGTRLSIL.

The gene calls are TRBV19 and TRBJ1-1, with 7 nucleotides matching TRBD1. CDR1 and CDR2 (germline): LNHDA, SQIVND (reference sequence). Trimming cost V 6 bases and J 0 bases; bases outside gene matches: 13. CDR3 length: 17 residues. The CDR3, as DNA: TGTGCCAGTAGCACCGTTCCCGGGACAGCCATGAACACTGAAGCTTTCTTT. Protein product: CASSTVPGTAMNTEAFF. Full variable domain (remainder filled in from reference TRBV19 and TRBJ1-1): DGGITQSPKYLFRKEGQNVTLSCEQNLNHDAMYWYRQDPGQGLRLIYYSQIVNDFQKGDIAEGYSVSREKKESFPLTVTSAQKNPTAFYLCASSTVPGTAMNTEAFFGQGTRLTVV.

The rearrangement uses TRBV19 and TRBJ2-1; 8 nucleotides agree with TRBD1. This CDR3 contains 15 residues. The V and J ends lost 4 bases and 2 bases, in that order; junction bases with no gene match: 4. Germline CDR1 is LNHDA and CDR2 is SQIVND (reference sequence). CDR3 in DNA: TGTGCCAGTAGTACGTACAGGGGGACCTACAATGAGCAGTTCTTC. It encodes CASSTYRGTYNEQFF. Complete variable domain (other parts from reference TRBV19 and TRBJ2-1): DGGITQSPKYLFRKEGQNVTLSCEQNLNHDAMYWYRQDPGQGLRLIYYSQIVNDFQKGDIAEGYSVSREKKESFPLTVTSAQKNPTAFYLCASSTYRGTYNEQFFGPGTRLTVL.

The J gene is TRBJ1-4, the V gene TRBV5-4; 7 bases agree with TRBD1. Per germline, CDR1 SGHNT and CDR2 YYREEE (reference sequence). There are 15 residues in the CDR3. Trimming took 1 base from V and 8 from J; bases not matched to a gene: 8. This CDR3 is CASSLQSQGNEKLFF. The CDR3 bases are TGTGCCAGCAGCTTGCAGTCACAGGGGAACGAAAAACTGTTTTTT.

The chain recombines TRBV6-1 with TRBJ1-2; no firm D call. The CDR3 consists of 16 residues. Germline V gives CDR1 MNHNS, CDR2 SASEGT. V shed 2 bases and J shed 4 bases, with 17 bases lying between them. This chain's CDR3 is CASSEWSGRPLYGYTF. CDR3 bases: TGTGCCAGCAGTGAATGGTCGGGCAGGCCTCTCTATGGCTACACCTTC.